These 25 T cell receptor beta chains were sequenced from one sample in a study of blood T cell repertoires in COVID-19. TCRdb keeps only in-frame clones here, not all; method: immunoSEQ multiplex PCR. The repertoire holds tens of thousands of clones, with roughly 86% as singletons. Sequences were obtained from peripheral blood. All receptors derive from a man aged 35-49 years with COVID-19, enrolled during active disease.

The chain combines TRBV27 with TRBJ2-7, with a possible D match to TRBD1 (6 bases). Trimming cost V 1 base and J 3 bases, with 13 bases left between them. Germline V gene sequence: CDR1 MNHEY, CDR2 SMNVEV (reference sequence). This CDR3 contains 15 residues. The CDR3, as DNA: TGTGCCAGCAGTTTATACCCTGGGGACAACTACGAGCAGTACTTC. Translation: CASSLYPGDNYEQYF.

This clone showed up just a few times. The chain joins TRBV15 to TRBJ2-3; the match to TRBD2 covers 9 bases. This CDR3 contains 17 residues. J gave up 5 bases and V 0 bases, and 9 bases lay outside the gene matches. From germline, CDR1 is LNHNV and CDR2 YYDKDF (reference sequence). CDR3 residues: CATSRDRQREDVDTQYF. The CDR3 region has the DNA TGTGCCACCAGCAGAGATCGCCAGCGGGAGGACGTAGATACGCAGTATTTT.

This chain joins TRBV6-5 and TRBJ1-2; TRBD1 is a possible D gene (6 bases). V was shortened by 6 bases and J by 5 bases, with 10 bases between the two germline ends. Germline-derived CDR1 and CDR2 are MNHEY and SVGAGI. This CDR3 is 12 amino acids long. CDR3 region: CASRPTGYGYTF. Written as DNA, the CDR3 is TGTGCCAGCAGACCTACAGGGTATGGCTACACCTTC.

The chain carries TRBV19 and TRBJ2-5; 7 bases align to TRBD1. The CDR3 runs to 15 residues. Germline trimming cut 3 bases from V and 1 base from J; bases unmatched to any gene: 5. CDR1 is LNHDA and CDR2 is SQIVND in the germline V gene (reference sequence). The CDR3, as DNA: TGTGCCAGTAGTATGGCGGCAGGGGGCCAAGAGACCCAGTACTTC. Amino acids: CASSMAAGGQETQYF.

The chain uses TRBV12-3 or TRBV12-4 and TRBJ1-1; D uncertain. The V and J ends lost 3 bases and 1 base respectively, with 6 bases between them. The CDR3 extends over 13 amino acids. The CDR3 coding sequence is TGTGCCAGCAGTTTGTCCGGGAACACTGAAGCTTTCTTT. It yields the protein CASSLSGNTEAFF.

The V and J genes are TRBV18 and TRBJ2-7, with 11 bases that match TRBD2. This CDR3 has 15 residues. V lost 6 bases and J lost 5; bases outside the gene matches: 9. Germline V gives CDR1 KGHSH, CDR2 LQKENI. In DNA form, the CDR3 reads TGTGCCAGCTCCGGGACTAGCGGTCTTGGGGACGAGCAGTACTTC. Translated: CASSGTSGLGDEQYF.

The table lists this clone with a count of one. The chain couples TRBV5-8 to TRBJ2-3, with unresolved D. The V end lost 1 base, the J end lost 4 bases, and 10 bases lay between the germline ends. The CDR3 extends over 14 amino acids. The germline CDR1 and CDR2 sequences are SGHTS and YDEGEE. CDR3 loop: CASSLFANADTQYF. CDR3 DNA sequence: TGTGCCAGCAGCTTGTTCGCGAACGCAGATACGCAGTATTTT.

The genes are TRBV10-2 and TRBJ1-5; D unclear. Per the germline V gene, CDR1 is WSHSY and CDR2 is SAAADI. With 8 bases removed from V and 4 bases from J, the gap between germline ends came to 12 bases. This CDR3 is 13 amino acids long. The CDR3 region has the DNA TGCGCCAGCGCGGGGTTAGGGAATCAGCCCCAGCATTTT. It codes for CASAGLGNQPQHF.

In regard to this clone: This specimen includes other DNA sequences encoding the same CDR3. The chain couples TRBV27 to TRBJ2-2; 7 nucleotides match TRBD2. After removal of 2 bases from V and 4 bases from J, the junction contained 4 bases not matched to a gene. Per germline, CDR1 MNHEY and CDR2 SMNVEV (reference sequence). The CDR3 consists of 15 residues. The CDR3 region is CASSLGTIPTGELFF. CDR3 in DNA: TGTGCCAGCAGTTTAGGGACTATTCCCACCGGGGAGCTGTTTTTT.

V and J are TRBV27 and TRBJ2-7, with TRBD1 identical over 7 bases. CDR1 is MNHEY and CDR2 is SMNVEV in the germline V gene (reference sequence). CDR3 length equals 15 residues. V lost 5 bases to trimming and J lost 2 bases; unmatched junction nucleotides: 9. CDR3 loop: CASSPRTGNTYEQYF. CDR3 nucleotide sequence: TGTGCCAGCAGTCCCCGGACAGGCAACACCTACGAGCAGTACTTC.

V usage is TRBV29-1 and J usage is TRBJ1-5; D remains unclear. V lost 4 bases and J 1 base, leaving 8 bases between the germline ends. This CDR3 region has 13 residues. The germline V gene encodes CDR1 SQVTM and CDR2 ANQGSEA. The DNA of the CDR3 is TGCAGCGTTGCGACCGGGAGCAATCAGCCCCAGCATTTT. Residues: CSVATGSNQPQHF.

J is TRBJ2-7 and V is TRBV5-1; 9 bases are shared with TRBD1. V gave up 4 bases and J gave up 5 bases; unmatched junction bases: 10. CDR3 size: 15 residues. Germline lookup yields CDR1 SGHRS and CDR2 YFSETQ. CDR3 region: CASSQPGTGSNEQYF. The CDR3 nucleotides are TGCGCCAGCAGCCAACCCGGGACAGGGAGCAACGAGCAGTACTTC. The full variable domain, with the rest looked up from reference TRBV5-1 and TRBJ2-7, is KAGVTQTPRYLIKTRGQQVTLSCSPISGHRSVSWYQQTPGQGLQFLFEYFSETQRNKGNFPGRFSGRQFSNSRSEMNVSTLELGDSALYLCASSQPGTGSNEQYFGPGTRLTVT.

V gene TRBV29-1 combines with J gene TRBJ2-4; tentative D call: TRBD2 (5 bases). CDR1 SQVTM and CDR2 ANQGSEA come from the germline V gene. The CDR3 length is 13 residues. V lost 6 bases and J 1 base, leaving 10 bases between the germline ends. In nucleotides, the CDR3 is TGCAGCGTAGTTAGCGACGCCAAAAACATTCAGTACTTC. This sequence encodes CSVVSDAKNIQYF.

This clone was detected once. The V call is TRBV16, the J call TRBJ2-7, with D unclear. From germline, CDR1 is KGHSY and CDR2 FQNENV. V was pared by 0 bases and J by 3 bases, with 6 bases between. The CDR3 spans 13 residues. In nucleotides, the CDR3 is TGTGCCAGCAGCCAATCGGCCAGCTACGAGCAGTACTTC. Its translation is CASSQSASYEQYF.

The chain couples TRBV29-1 to TRBJ1-2, with D perhaps TRBD1 (5 bases). From germline, CDR1 is SQVTM and CDR2 ANQGSEA. The V end lost 0 bases, the J end lost 4 bases, and 21 bases lay between the germline ends. The CDR3 consists of 17 residues. The CDR3 DNA reads TGCAGCGTTGAAGATCCCCATGAGGAAGACAGCCTCTATGGCTACACCTTC. It codes for CSVEDPHEEDSLYGYTF. The full variable domain, completed using reference TRBV29-1 and TRBJ1-2, is SAVISQKPSRDICQRGTSLTIQCQVDSQVTMMFWYRQQPGQSLTLIATANQGSEATYESGFVIDKFPISRPNLTFSTLTVSNMSPEDSSIYLCSVEDPHEEDSLYGYTFGSGTRLTVV.

The chain uses TRBV12-3 or TRBV12-4 and TRBJ1-1; maybe TRBD1 (5 bases). The CDR3 has 13 amino acids. Trimming shortened V by 6 bases and J by 0 bases, and 8 bases separated the two germline ends. DNA for the CDR3: TGTGCCAGCAGGGGGCAGGTGAACACTGAAGCTTTCTTT. It is translated as CASRGQVNTEAFF.

V is TRBV11-3 and J is TRBJ1-2; D is uncertain. Looked up from germline, CDR1 is SGHNT and CDR2 is YENEEA. Trimming stripped 5 bases from V and 4 bases from J, with 8 bases between. CDR3 size: 12 residues. The CDR3 reads CASSEGFYGYTF. The DNA for the CDR3 is TGTGCCAGCAGCGAGGGATTCTATGGCTACACCTTC.

This chain uses TRBV27 with TRBJ1-5; D is unclear. Trimming cost V 3 bases and J 11 bases, with 11 bases left between them. The germline V gene encodes CDR1 MNHEY and CDR2 SMNVEV (reference sequence). This CDR3 has 12 amino acids. CDR3 protein: CASSFSGGTQHF. For the CDR3, the DNA is TGTGCCAGCAGTTTTTCGGGCGGGACCCAGCATTTT.

The gene calls are TRBV4-1 and TRBJ2-2, with D tentatively TRBD2 (6 bases). Trimming removed 4 bases from V and 1 base from J, with 16 bases in between. This CDR3 contains 17 residues. From germline, CDR1 is MGHRA and CDR2 YSYEKL. The CDR3 spells CASSPPGWGENTGELFF. In nucleotides, the CDR3 is TGCGCCAGCAGCCCCCCCGGCTGGGGGGAGAACACCGGGGAGCTGTTTTTT.

J is TRBJ2-5 and V is TRBV2; 9 nucleotides align to TRBD1. Trimming took 5 bases from V and 9 from J; bases not matched to a gene: 7. The CDR3 totals 13 residues. The germline gives CDR1 SNHLY, CDR2 FYNNEI. This CDR3 reads CASSKGQGPPQYF. The CDR3 bases are TGTGCCAGCAGTAAGGGACAGGGCCCGCCCCAGTACTTC.

CDR3 amino acids: CSVAQNGYTF. DNA for the CDR3: TGCAGCGTTGCCCAGAATGGCTACACCTTC. This chain joins TRBV29-1 and TRBJ1-2; no reliable D call. Germline V CDR1 and CDR2: SQVTM, ANQGSEA. Trimming took 4 bases from V and 6 from J, leaving 6 bases between them. This CDR3 is 10 amino acids long.

This chain connects TRBV21-1 to TRBJ2-3; TRBD1, the table's D call, was not compared with the DNA. TRBV21-1 is reported as a pseudogene. The CDR3 sequence is 17 residues long. For the CDR3, the DNA is TGTGCCAGCAGCAAATCCCCGGCAGGGGAAGATACAGATACGCAGTATTTT. It translates to CASSKSPAGEDTDTQYF.

This clone has just a few counts. This sequence joins TRBV7-2 and TRBJ1-4; TRBD1 matches 7 bases. V was clipped by 5 bases and J by 0 bases; unmatched bases: 6. Germline values: CDR1 SGHTA, CDR2 FQGNSA. This CDR3 comprises 16 residues. The CDR3 bases are TGTGCCAGCAGCAGGACAGGTTGGGCAACTAATGAAAAACTGTTTTTT. Protein sequence: CASSRTGWATNEKLFF.

CDR3 sequence: CASSVEGTSGAYEQYF. The CDR3 DNA follows: TGTGCCAGCAGCGTAGAGGGGACTAGCGGGGCATACGAGCAGTACTTC. J is TRBJ2-7 and V is TRBV9; 13 bases agree with TRBD2. Germline V gene lookup returns CDR1 SGDLS and CDR2 YYNGEE. The CDR3 runs to 16 residues. The ends lost 0 bases at V and 4 bases at J; junction bases unmatched: 4.

The V gene is TRBV7-2, the J gene TRBJ2-7; TRBD1 aligns across 7 bases. Germline trimming cut 2 bases from V and 1 base from J; bases unmatched to any gene: 14. This CDR3 is built from 18 residues. From germline, CDR1 is SGHTA and CDR2 FQGNSA. CDR3 protein: CASSLTPPGAGGSYEQYF. As DNA, the CDR3 is TGTGCCAGCAGCTTAACACCCCCCGGGGCAGGGGGATCCTACGAGCAGTACTTC.